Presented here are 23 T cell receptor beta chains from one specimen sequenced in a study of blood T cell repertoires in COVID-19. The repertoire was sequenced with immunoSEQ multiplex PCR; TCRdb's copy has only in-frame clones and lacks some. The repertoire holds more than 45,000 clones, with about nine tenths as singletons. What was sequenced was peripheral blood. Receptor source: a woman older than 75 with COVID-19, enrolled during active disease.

This CDR3 reads CASSHGTESGYTF. CDR3 nucleotide sequence: TGTGCCAGCAGCCACGGGACAGAATCTGGCTACACCTTC. The chain recombines TRBV6-5 with TRBJ1-2; TRBD1 matches 7 bases. V lost 6 bases to trimming and J lost 7 bases; unmatched junction nucleotides: 8. The CDR3 has 13 amino acids. Germline assignment: CDR1 MNHEY and CDR2 SVGAGI.

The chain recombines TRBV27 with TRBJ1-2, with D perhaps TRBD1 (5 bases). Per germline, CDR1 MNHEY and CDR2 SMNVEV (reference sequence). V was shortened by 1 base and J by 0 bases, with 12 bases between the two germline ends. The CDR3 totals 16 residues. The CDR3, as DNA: TGTGCCAGCAGTTTATACGGCGGGGGGACTAACTATGGCTACACCTTC. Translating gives CASSLYGGGTNYGYTF.

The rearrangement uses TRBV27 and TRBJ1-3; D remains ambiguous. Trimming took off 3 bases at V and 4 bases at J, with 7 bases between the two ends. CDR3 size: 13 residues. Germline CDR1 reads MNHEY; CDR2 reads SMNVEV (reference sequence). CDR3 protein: CASSLVAGNTIYF. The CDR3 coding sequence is TGTGCCAGCAGTTTGGTAGCGGGAAACACCATATATTTT.

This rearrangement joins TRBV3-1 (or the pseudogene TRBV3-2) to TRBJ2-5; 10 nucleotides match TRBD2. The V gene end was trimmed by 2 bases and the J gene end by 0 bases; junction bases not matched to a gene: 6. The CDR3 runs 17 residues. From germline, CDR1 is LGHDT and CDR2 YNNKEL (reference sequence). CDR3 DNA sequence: TGTGCCAGCAGCCAACACCTAGCGGGGGCGAACCAAGAGACCCAGTACTTC. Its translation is CASSQHLAGANQETQYF.

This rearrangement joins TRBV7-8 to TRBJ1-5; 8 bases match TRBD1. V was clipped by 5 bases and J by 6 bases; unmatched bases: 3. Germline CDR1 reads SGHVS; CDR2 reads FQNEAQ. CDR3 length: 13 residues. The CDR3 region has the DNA TGTGCCAGCAGCGGACAGGGAATTCAGCCCCAGCATTTT. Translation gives CASSGQGIQPQHF.

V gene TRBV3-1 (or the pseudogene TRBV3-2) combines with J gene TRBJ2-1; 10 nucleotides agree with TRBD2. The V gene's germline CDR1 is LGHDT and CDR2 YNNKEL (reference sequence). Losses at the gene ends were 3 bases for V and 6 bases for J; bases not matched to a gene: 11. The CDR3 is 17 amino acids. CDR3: CASSQGSERGGFNEQFF. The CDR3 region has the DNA TGTGCCAGCAGCCAGGGTTCTGAGCGGGGGGGCTTCAATGAGCAGTTCTTC.

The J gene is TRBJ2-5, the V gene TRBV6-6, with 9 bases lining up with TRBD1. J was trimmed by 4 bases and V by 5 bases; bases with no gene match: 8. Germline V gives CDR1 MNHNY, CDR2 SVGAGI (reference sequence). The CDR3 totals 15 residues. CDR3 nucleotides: TGTGCCAGCAGTCGTCCCGGGACAGGGACAGAGACCCAGTACTTC. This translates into CASSRPGTGTETQYF.

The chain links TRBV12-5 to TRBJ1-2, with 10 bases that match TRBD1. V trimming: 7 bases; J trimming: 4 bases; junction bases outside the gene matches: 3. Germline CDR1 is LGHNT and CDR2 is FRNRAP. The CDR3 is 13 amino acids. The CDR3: CASAWTGGYGYTF. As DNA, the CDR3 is TGTGCTAGTGCCTGGACAGGGGGCTATGGCTACACCTTC.

The CDR3 bases are TGTGCCAGCAGCTTAGGGGCGGGGAGCAATCAGCCCCAGCATTTT. Translation gives CASSLGAGSNQPQHF. The V and J genes are TRBV7-9 and TRBJ1-5; D call uncertain. The germline V and J ends were trimmed by 1 base and 1 base, with 8 bases remaining between them. Germline CDR1 SEHNR, CDR2 FQNEAQ (reference sequence). The CDR3 length is 15 residues.

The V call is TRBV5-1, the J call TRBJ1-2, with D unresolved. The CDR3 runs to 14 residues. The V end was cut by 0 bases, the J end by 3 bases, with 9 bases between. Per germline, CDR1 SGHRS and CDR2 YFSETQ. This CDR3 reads CASSLVSLDYGYTF. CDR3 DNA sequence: TGCGCCAGCAGCTTGGTTAGTCTTGACTATGGCTACACCTTC.

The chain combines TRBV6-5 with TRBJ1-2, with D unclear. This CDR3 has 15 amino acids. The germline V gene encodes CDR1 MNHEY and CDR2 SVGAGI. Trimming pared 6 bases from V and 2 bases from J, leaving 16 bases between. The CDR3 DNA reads TGTGCCAGCAGGGTCCGACAATCTACCAACTATGGCTACACCTTC. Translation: CASRVRQSTNYGYTF.

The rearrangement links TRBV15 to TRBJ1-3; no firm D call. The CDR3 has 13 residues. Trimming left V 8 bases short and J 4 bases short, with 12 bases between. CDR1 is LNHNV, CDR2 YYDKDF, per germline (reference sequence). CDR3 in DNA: TGTGCCACCCAGGTATTGGCGGGAAACACCATATATTTT. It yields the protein CATQVLAGNTIYF.

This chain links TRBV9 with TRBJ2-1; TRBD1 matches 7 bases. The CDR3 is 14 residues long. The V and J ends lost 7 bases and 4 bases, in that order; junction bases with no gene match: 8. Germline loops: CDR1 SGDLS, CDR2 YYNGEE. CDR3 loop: CASSGTDNYNEQFF. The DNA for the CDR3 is TGTGCCAGCTCTGGGACAGACAATTACAATGAGCAGTTCTTC.

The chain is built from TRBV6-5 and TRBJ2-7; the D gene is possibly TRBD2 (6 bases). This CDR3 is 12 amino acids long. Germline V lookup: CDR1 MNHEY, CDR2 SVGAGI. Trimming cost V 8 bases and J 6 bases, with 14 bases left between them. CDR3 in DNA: TGTGCCAGCGGGAGAAGGGGAGGCGAGCAGTACTTC. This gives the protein CASGRRGGEQYF.

CDR3 sequence: CASSISRGRATNTGELFF. The CDR3 DNA follows: TGTGCCAGTAGTATTTCCAGGGGCAGGGCAACGAACACCGGGGAGCTGTTTTTT. The genes are TRBV19 and TRBJ2-2, with a possible D match to TRBD1 (6 bases). The V gene's germline CDR1 is LNHDA and CDR2 SQIVND (reference sequence). This CDR3 spans 18 amino acids. The V end was cut by 3 bases, the J end by 0 bases, with 17 bases between.

The CDR3 DNA is TGTGCCAGCAGTTTGGCGGCGGGTGGCTACACCTTC. Encoded protein: CASSLAAGGYTF. The V call is TRBV12-3 or TRBV12-4, the J call TRBJ1-2; no firm D call. There are 12 residues in the CDR3. Trimming stripped 3 bases from V and 7 bases from J, with 9 bases between.

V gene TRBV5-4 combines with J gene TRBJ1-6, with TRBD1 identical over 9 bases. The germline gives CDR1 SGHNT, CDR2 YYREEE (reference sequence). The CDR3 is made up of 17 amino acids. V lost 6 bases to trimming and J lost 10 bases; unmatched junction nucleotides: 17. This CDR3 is CASNNVGQGLGGSPLHF. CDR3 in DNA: TGTGCCAGCAACAACGTTGGACAGGGGTTGGGTGGATCACCCCTCCACTTT.

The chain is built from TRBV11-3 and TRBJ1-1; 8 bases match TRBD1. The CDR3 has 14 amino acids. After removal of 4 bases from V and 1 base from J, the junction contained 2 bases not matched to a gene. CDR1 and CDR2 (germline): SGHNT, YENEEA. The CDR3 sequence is CASSSGQGNTEAFF. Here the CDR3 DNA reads TGTGCCAGCAGCTCAGGACAGGGGAACACTGAAGCTTTCTTT.

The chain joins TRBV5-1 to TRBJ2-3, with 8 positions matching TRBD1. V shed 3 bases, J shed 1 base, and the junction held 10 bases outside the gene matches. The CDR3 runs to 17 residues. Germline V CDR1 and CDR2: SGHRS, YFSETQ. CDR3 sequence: CASSSGGQALGTDTQYF. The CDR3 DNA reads TGCGCCAGCAGCTCCGGGGGACAGGCCCTTGGCACAGATACGCAGTATTTT.

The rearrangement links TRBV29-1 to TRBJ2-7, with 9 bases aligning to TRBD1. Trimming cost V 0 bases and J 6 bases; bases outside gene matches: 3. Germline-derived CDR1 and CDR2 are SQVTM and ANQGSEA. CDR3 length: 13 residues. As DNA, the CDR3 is TGCAGCGTTGAAGAGGGACAGGGTACCGAGCAGTACTTC. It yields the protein CSVEEGQGTEQYF.

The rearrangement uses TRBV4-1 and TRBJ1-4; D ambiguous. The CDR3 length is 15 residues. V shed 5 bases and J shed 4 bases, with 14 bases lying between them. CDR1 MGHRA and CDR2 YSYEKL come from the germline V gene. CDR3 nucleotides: TGCGCCAGCAGCTATGGACTGGTAAATAATGAAAAACTGTTTTTT. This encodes CASSYGLVNNEKLFF.

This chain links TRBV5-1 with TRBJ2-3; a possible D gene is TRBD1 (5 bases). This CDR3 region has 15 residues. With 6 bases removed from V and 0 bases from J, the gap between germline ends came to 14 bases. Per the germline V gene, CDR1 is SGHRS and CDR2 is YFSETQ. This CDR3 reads CASTERGTSTDTQYF. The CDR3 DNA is TGCGCCAGCACCGAAAGGGGAACTAGCACAGATACGCAGTATTTT. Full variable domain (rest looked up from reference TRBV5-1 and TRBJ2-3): KAGVTQTPRYLIKTRGQQVTLSCSPISGHRSVSWYQQTPGQGLQFLFEYFSETQRNKGNFPGRFSGRQFSNSRSEMNVSTLELGDSALYLCASTERGTSTDTQYFGPGTRLTVL.

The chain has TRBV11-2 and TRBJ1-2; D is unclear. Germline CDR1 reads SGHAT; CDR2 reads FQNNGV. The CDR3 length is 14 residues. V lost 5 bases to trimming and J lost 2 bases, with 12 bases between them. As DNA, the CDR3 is TGTGCCAGCAGCCCTGGGCCTGGGAACTATGGCTACACCTTC. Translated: CASSPGPGNYGYTF.